This TCR beta chain comes out of a study of cytomegalovirus exposure and HLA in healthy donors (dated by TCRdb to between 2016 and 2019). Concerning the study at large: According to an earlier analysis of around 600 of the donors, 150 million to 200 million T cells yielded 90 million to 140 million unique TCR beta sequences and about 280 Gb of sequence data. The study was designed to test whether signatures of past pathogen exposure could be identified by cataloging public T cell receptors. An early release that covered roughly 600 HLA-typed donors contained approximately 320 gigabases of sequencing data and 75 million to 100 million unique TCR sequences. High-throughput TCR immunosequencing, statistical association of individual TCRs with disease status, and machine learning were combined to predict cytomegalovirus infection status. Alongside the repertoire data, information on donor age, sex, ethnicity and CMV serostatus was compiled. Both class I and class II loci were covered by HLA typing, at four-digit resolution. The number of typed donors differed by locus: roughly 629-640 for A, B, C, DRB1 and DQB1; approximately 540 for DQA1; some 590 for DPA1; and roughly 450 for DPB1. Rather than using new phenotypic data, the later analysis identified candidate immune exposures from TCR beta sequences and from how often those sequences occurred across donors. To decide whether each TCR beta V gene segment behaved as functional or pseudogenic, an earlier analysis of approximately 590 of the donors relied on high-throughput TCR beta sequencing. A separate validation cohort of about 110 different subjects was used in addition to the approximately 610-subject first cohort. Of the 398 genotyped donors, approximately 80% fell in the genetic ancestry cluster associated with self-reported Caucasian donors. The study profiled the T cell repertoires of about 640 subjects by immunosequencing and related them to cytomegalovirus serostatus. Every repertoire in the discovery cohort had been generated on one and the same sequencing platform. Roughly 5 DR-DQ haplotypes were treated as single units for association and clustering because of strong linkage in the cohort. In a later analysis, previously published TCR beta repertoires from 550 to 700 donors were re-analyzed and high-resolution HLA genotyping was added so that TCR occurrence patterns could be studied. Across approximately 420 genotyped donors of the cohort, an average of 235,054 unique TCR beta nucleotide sequences per donor were sequenced, and approximately 17% of those sequences were non-productive. A later genetic analysis used genome-wide SNP genotypes for about 55% of the 666 donors, treating that subset as a discovery cohort. What the study reported, not specific to this receptor: Most TCR sequences were observed very rarely across donors, whereas some public TCRs were present in many individuals. The only immune exposure information available for the cohort was CMV serostatus. A cluster of highly shared sequence variants was judged likely to be a technical artifact of the sequencing pipeline. A later genetic analysis associated a missense DCLRE1C variant with V-gene and J-gene trimming of TCR beta chains, and an independent cohort replicated the association. The authors suggested that the approach could potentially be generalized to other disease states and immunological phenotypes. The classifier was reported to diagnose cytomegalovirus status with high specificity and sensitivity in both the original cohort and the validation cohort. A few of the identified cytomegalovirus-associated TCR beta chains were confirmed in vitro to be specific for cytomegalovirus antigens. According to a later genetic analysis, donors in an Asian-associated ancestry cluster had fewer N-insertions in productive TCRs than the roughly 700-donor mean. Linkage disequilibrium might explain the correlated functional status among segregating V segments, but an unknown experimental factor could not be ruled out. According to a later analysis, TCR association rates differed among HLA loci, with DRB1 alleles showing the most associated TCRs and HLA-C alleles showing the fewest. In this cohort, only TCR beta chains were sequenced, and detectable features were limited by the absence of alpha or paired-chain data. The study gave a list of 150 to 200 TCR beta chains associated with cytomegalovirus. A later analysis associated approximately 17,000 TCR beta sequences with specific HLA alleles at a false discovery rate of 0.05. A later analysis found that HLA-associated TCR beta chains were more clonally expanded and had lower generation probabilities than equally common non-associated chains. Strong co-occurrence of HLA alleles, especially DR and DQ, made assigning TCR associations to individual alleles difficult. A further reported finding was that TCR beta sequences accurately predicted the HLA-A and HLA-B alleles for most subjects in the first cohort. In a later analysis, several top co-occurrence clusters were reported to appear linked to parvovirus B19, influenza, CMV and Epstein-Barr virus. In an earlier analysis of some 640 of the donors, most TCR beta V segments were observed in productive rearrangements about 90% or about 30% of the time, broadly matching IMGT annotations. According to a later analysis, most CMV-associated TCR beta chains appeared to be HLA-restricted, and the HLA associations seemed to be driven largely by CMV exposure. Because counts were too low, seventeen rarely observed V segments, including chromosome 9 orphons, were excluded from the earlier analysis of 587 of the donors. The presence/absence analyses assumed that sequencing depth was roughly uniform across donors, and that assumption may not be true. Because some donors lacked HLA typing at each locus, the association tests relied only on the typed subset.

The cohort was made up of under 800 healthy bone marrow donors. All cohort members were sampled while nominally healthy, although unrecorded immune exposures were likely present. The donor tested CMV seronegative and was one of the 352 seronegative cohort members. A peripheral blood sample was provided by each donor, and peripheral blood mononuclear cells were used for TCR beta sequencing. The Qiagen DNeasy Blood Extraction Kit was used to extract genomic DNA from the blood cell samples. As to this clone: Its antigen specificity is not known. The input lacks base qualities; no much larger clone sits a single base away.

The method behind the library was the immunoSEQ multiplex PCR assay. For the multiplex PCR, a mixture combining 60 forward primers for TCR Vbeta segments and 13 reverse primers for TCR Jbeta segments was used. Amplification of the CDR3 region of rearranged TCR beta genes was performed with a multiplex PCR assay on genomic DNA. On the Illumina HiSeq System, the amplified TCR beta libraries were sequenced as 87-base-pair reads. Regarding the original processing steps: A later analysis tallied about 77 million unique TCR beta chains across the 640 or so repertoires, and approximately 11 million of those chains were shared by two or more donors. Raw reads were error-corrected and collapsed into unique sequences by a nearest-neighbor algorithm in which closely related sequences were merged to remove PCR and sequencing errors. V, D and J gene segments were assigned by aligning CDR3 sequences to IMGT reference sequences. For a sequence to be retained, at least a six-nucleotide match to both a V gene segment and a J gene segment was required. Rearrangements were classified as productive when the CDR3 lacked stop codons and remained in frame with V and J, and all other rearrangements were classified as non-productive. CDR3 was defined by IMGT convention, running from the second conserved V-encoded cysteine to the conserved J-encoded phenylalanine. The earlier analysis of a few hundred of the donors excluded sequences that lacked an unambiguous match to a single V gene segment. An earlier analysis of 587 of the donors called V segments functional above 56.7% productive rearrangements and segregating when the between-donor standard deviation exceeded 5%. A statistical classification framework was developed to diagnose cytomegalovirus status using the catalog of TCR beta chain sequences. V and J gene assignment, in a later analysis, came from comparing TCR nucleotide sequences with IMGT/GENE-DB human TR gene sequences. In a later analysis, CDR3 sequences and most-parsimonious VDJ recombination scenarios were assigned using the TCRdist pipeline. In a later analysis, each TCR beta chain was defined by its CDR3 amino acid sequence together with its V-gene family, and reads lacking a unique V-gene family were excluded. A later analysis removed several hundred highly shared, low-generation-probability nucleotide sequences to deal with suspected cross-contamination and a sequencing artifact. For each public chain, a later analysis derived a clonal expansion index from normalized ranks of inferred template counts within each repertoire. A later analysis computed generation probabilities with a VDJ recombination model fitted to out-of-frame rearrangements, and checked the results against IGoR. In a later analysis, hypergeometric tests were used to score TCR-TCR, TCR-HLA and TCR-CMV co-occurrence, with a repertoire-size bias correction applied to TCR pairs. A later analysis estimated false discovery rates by permuting HLA or CMV assignments 20 times. In a later analysis, co-occurring TCRs were grouped using DBSCAN, and TCRdist sequence similarity was added for clustering within HLA-allele-positive subsets. Repertoires with fewer than 30,000 or more than 120,000 public chains were left out of co-occurrence clustering, as were about 5 repertoires with anomalous nucleotide sharing. The source is immuneACCESS, and TCRdb retained only in-frame sequences with V and J called. Part of the clones is not carried over; for the studies checked, unresolved V genes explain less than half of this, and the remainder is unexplained. V, J and clone size are taken as reported in that table, and D and trimming were inferred from the DNA itself. This sample gives 85,000 to 100,000 clones in total; approximately 63% of them show up just once. Roughly 6.3% of the sample rests with the top ten.

This TCR derives from a woman aged 25 to 39 in good health and CMV-seronegative. The sequencing input was PBMCs.

The DNA sequence is TGTGCCAGCAGCCACGGTCCCGAGGGCTATGGCTACACCTTC. The resulting protein is CASSHGPEGYGYTF. The V gene is TRBV16 and the J gene is TRBJ1-2; the D gene cannot be resolved reliably. From the germline V gene, CDR1 is KGHSY and CDR2 is FQNENV. The CDR3 runs 14 amino acids, cysteine and phenylalanine included. The kept DNA is CDR3 alone, 42 bases in frame from the first base. Trimming removed 3 bases from V and 4 bases from J, leaving 12 bases between the germline ends.